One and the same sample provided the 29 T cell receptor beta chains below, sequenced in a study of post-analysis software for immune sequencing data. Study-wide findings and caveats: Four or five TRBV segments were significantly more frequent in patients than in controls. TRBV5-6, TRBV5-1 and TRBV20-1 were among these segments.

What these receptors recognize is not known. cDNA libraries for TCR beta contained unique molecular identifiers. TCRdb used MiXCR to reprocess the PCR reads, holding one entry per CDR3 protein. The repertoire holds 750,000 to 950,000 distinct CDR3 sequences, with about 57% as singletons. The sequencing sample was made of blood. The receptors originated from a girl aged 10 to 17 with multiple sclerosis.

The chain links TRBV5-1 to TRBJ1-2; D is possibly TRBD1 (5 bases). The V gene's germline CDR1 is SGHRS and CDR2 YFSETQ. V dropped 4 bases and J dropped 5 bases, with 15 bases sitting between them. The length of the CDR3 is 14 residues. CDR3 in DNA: TGCGCCAGCAGCGCCGAGGGGTTTCCTTATGGCTACACCTTC. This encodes CASSAEGFPYGYTF.

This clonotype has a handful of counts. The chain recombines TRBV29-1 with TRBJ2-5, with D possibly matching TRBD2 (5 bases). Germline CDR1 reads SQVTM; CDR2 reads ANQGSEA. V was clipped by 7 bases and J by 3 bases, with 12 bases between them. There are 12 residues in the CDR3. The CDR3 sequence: CSATLGKETQYF. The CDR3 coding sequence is TGCAGCGCTACTCTCGGGAAAGAGACCCAGTACTTC.

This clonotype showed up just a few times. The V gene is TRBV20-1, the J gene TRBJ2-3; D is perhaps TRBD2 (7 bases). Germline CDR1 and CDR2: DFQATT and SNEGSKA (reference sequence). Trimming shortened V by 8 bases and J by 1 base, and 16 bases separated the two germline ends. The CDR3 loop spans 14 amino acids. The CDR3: CSQGGGGGTDTQYF. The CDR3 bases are TGCAGTCAAGGGGGGGGGGGCGGCACAGATACGCAGTATTTT.

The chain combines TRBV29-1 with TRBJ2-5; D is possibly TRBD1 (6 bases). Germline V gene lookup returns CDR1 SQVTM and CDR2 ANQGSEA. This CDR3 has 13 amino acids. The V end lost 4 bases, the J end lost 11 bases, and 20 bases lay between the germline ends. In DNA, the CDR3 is TGCAGCGTTGTTAACAGGGTATTACTTGAGCAGTACTTC. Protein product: CSVVNRVLLEQYF.

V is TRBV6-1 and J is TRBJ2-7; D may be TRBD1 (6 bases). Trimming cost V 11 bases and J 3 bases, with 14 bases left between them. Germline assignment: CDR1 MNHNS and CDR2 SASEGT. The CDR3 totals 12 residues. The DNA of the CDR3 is TGTGCCGTCCGGGACACCTTCTACGAGCAGTACTTC. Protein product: CAVRDTFYEQYF.

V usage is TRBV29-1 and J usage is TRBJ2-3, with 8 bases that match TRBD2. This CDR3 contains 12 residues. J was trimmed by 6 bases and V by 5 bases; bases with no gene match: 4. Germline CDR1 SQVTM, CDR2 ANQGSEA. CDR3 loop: CSVFGRGDTQYF. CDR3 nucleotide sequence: TGCAGCGTTTTCGGGAGGGGGGATACGCAGTATTTT.

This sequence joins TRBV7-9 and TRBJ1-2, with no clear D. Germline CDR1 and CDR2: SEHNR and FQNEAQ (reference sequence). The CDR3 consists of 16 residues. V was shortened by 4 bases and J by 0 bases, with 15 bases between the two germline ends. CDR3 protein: CASSSFNVEANYGYTF. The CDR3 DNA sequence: TGTGCCAGCAGCTCTTTTAACGTTGAGGCTAACTATGGCTACACCTTC.

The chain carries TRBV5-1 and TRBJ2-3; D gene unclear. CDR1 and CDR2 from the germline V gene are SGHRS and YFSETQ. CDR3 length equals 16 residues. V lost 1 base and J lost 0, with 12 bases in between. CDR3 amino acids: CASSLSGRSSTDTQYF. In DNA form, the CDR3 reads TGCGCCAGCAGCTTGTCCGGCAGAAGTAGCACAGATACGCAGTATTTT.

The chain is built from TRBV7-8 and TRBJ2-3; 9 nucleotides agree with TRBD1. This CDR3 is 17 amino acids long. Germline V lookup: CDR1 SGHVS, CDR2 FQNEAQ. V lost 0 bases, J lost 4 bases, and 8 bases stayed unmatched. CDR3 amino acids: CASSLARRTGAADTQYF. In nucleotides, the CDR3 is TGTGCCAGCAGCTTAGCGAGGAGGACAGGGGCCGCAGATACGCAGTATTTT.

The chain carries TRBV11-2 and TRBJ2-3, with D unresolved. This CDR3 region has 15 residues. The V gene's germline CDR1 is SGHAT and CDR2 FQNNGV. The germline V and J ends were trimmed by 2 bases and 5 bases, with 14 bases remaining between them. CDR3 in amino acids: CASSLFTYAKDTQYF. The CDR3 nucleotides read TGTGCCAGCAGCTTATTTACCTACGCGAAAGATACGCAGTATTTT.

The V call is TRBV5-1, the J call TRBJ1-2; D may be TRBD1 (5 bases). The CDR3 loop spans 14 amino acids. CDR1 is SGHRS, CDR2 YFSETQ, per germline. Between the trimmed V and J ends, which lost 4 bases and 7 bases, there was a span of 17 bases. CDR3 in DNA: TGCGCCAGCAGCCCCGACGAGGGGATAGCTGGCTACACCTTC. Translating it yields CASSPDEGIAGYTF.

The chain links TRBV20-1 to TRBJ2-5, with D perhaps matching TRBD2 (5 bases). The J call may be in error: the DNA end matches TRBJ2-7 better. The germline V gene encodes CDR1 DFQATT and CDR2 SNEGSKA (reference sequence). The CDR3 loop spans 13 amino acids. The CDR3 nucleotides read TGCAGTGCTCCCCCGGACCGGGATTCCGAGCAGTACTTC. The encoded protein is CSAPPDRDSEQYF.

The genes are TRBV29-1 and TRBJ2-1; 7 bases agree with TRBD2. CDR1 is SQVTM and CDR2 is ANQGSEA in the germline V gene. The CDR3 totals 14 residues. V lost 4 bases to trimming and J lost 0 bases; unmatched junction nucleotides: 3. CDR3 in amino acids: CSVVSGDSYNEQFF. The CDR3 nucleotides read TGCAGCGTTGTAAGCGGGGACTCCTACAATGAGCAGTTCTTC.

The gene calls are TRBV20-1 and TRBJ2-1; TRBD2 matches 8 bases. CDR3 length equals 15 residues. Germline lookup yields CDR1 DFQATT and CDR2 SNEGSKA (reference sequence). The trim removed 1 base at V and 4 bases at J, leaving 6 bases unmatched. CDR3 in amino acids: CSARGFGGGYNEQFF. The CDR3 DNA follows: TGCAGTGCTAGAGGGTTCGGGGGGGGTTACAATGAGCAGTTCTTC.

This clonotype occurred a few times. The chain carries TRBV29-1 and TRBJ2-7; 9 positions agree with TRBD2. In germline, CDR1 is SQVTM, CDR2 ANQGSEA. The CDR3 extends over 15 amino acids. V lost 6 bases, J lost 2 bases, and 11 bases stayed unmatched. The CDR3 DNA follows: TGCAGCGTCCCTGTTCTAGCGGGACCTACCTACGAGCAGTACTTC. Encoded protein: CSVPVLAGPTYEQYF.

CDR3 region: CSGTLQGNTEAFF. As DNA, the CDR3 is TGCAGCGGAACCTTACAGGGGAACACTGAAGCTTTCTTT. The chain has TRBV29-1 and TRBJ1-1; TRBD1 is a possible D gene (6 bases). This CDR3 is 13 amino acids long. Germline V gene lookup returns CDR1 SQVTM and CDR2 ANQGSEA. V lost 7 bases to trimming and J lost 1 base, with 13 bases between them.

The CDR3 sequence is CASSEAFPTSGWGGELFF. The CDR3 DNA sequence: TGTGCCAGCAGTGAAGCGTTTCCGACTAGCGGGTGGGGCGGGGAGCTGTTTTTT. The chain has TRBV2 and TRBJ2-2; 10 nucleotides align to TRBD2. The CDR3 sequence is 18 residues long. Germline CDR1 is SNHLY and CDR2 is FYNNEI. V lost 0 bases and J lost 7; bases outside the gene matches: 11.

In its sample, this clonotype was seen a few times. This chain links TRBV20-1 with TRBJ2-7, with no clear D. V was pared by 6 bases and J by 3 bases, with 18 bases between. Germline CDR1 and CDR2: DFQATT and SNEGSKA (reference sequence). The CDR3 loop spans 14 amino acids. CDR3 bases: TGCAGTGCACCCGCCCCGGGTATTCTCTACGAGCAGTACTTC. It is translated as CSAPAPGILYEQYF.

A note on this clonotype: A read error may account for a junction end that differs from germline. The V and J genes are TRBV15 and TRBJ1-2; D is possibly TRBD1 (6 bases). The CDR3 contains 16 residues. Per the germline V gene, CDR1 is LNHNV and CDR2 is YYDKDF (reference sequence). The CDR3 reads CATSRVTGMGDYDYTF. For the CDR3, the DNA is TGTGCCACCAGCAGGGTTACAGGGATGGGAGACTATGACTACACCTTC.

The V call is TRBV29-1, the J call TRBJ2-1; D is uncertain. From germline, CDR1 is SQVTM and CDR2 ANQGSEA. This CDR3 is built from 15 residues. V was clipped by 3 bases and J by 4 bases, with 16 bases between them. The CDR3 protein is CSVEPGRRGYNEQFF. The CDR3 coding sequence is TGCAGCGTTGAGCCGGGCCGCAGAGGATACAATGAGCAGTTCTTC.

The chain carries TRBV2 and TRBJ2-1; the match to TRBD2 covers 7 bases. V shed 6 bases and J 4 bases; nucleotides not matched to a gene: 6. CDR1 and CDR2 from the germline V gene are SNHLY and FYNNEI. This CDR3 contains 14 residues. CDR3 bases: TGTGCCAGCAGAACGGGACTACTATACAATGAGCAGTTCTTC. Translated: CASRTGLLYNEQFF.

The CDR3 loop is CASQRTGTGHTGELFF. DNA of the CDR3: TGTGCCAGCCAGCGAACGGGAACAGGGCACACCGGGGAGCTGTTTTTT. The V call is TRBV7-9, the J call TRBJ2-2; possible D gene TRBD1, 6 bases. The germline V gene has CDR1 SEHNR and CDR2 FQNEAQ (reference sequence). The CDR3 consists of 16 residues. V was shortened by 8 bases and J by 3 bases, with 19 bases between the two germline ends.

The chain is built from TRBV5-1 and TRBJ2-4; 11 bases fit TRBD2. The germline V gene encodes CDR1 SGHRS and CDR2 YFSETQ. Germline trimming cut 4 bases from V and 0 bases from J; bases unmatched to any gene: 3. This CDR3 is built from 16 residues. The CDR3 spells CASSRGTSGAKNIQYF. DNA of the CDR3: TGCGCCAGCAGCCGCGGGACTAGCGGAGCCAAAAACATTCAGTACTTC.

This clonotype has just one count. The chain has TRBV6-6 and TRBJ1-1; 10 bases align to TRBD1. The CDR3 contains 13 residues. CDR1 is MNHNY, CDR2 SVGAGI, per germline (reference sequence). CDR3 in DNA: TGTGCGGCTGGGGACAGGGGGAACACTGAAGCTTTCTTT. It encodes CAAGDRGNTEAFF.

CDR3 amino acids: CASSPGGTGPPGANVLTF. In DNA, the CDR3 is TGTGCCAGCAGCCCGGGGGGGACAGGACCTCCTGGGGCCAACGTCCTGACTTTC. This sequence joins TRBV5-4 and TRBJ2-6; tentatively, D is TRBD1 or TRBD2 (8 bases each). V gave up 4 bases and J gave up 2 bases, with 19 bases separating them. This CDR3 is built from 18 residues. The germline CDR1 and CDR2 sequences are SGHNT and YYREEE (reference sequence).

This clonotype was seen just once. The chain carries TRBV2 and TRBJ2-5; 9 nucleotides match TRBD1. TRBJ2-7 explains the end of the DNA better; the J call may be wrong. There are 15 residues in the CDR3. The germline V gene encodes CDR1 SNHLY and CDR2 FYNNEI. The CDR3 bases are TGTGCCAGCAGGCCACGGACAGGGGTAATCCACGAGCAGTACTTC. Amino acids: CASRPRTGVIHEQYF.

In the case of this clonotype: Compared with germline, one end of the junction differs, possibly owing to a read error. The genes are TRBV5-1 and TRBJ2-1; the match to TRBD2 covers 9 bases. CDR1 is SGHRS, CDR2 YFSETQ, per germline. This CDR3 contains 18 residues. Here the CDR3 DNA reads TGCGCTAGCAGATTATTCCTGGGACTAGCCTATGCCTACAATGAGCAGTTCTTC. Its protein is CASRLFLGLAYAYNEQFF. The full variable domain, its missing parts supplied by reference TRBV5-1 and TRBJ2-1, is KAGVTQTPRYLIKTRGQQVTLSCSPISGHRSVSWYQQTPGQGLQFLFEYFSETQRNKGNFPGRFSGRQFSNSRSEMNVSTLELGDSALYLCASRLFLGLAYAYNEQFFGPGTRLTVL.

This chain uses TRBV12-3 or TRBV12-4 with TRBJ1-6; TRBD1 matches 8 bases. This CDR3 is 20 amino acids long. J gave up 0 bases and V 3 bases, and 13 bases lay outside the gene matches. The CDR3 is CASSLWTSDRADSYNSPLHF. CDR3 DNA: TGTGCCAGCAGTTTGTGGACCTCGGACAGGGCGGACTCCTATAATTCACCCCTCCACTTT.

This CDR3 reads CSADEGQGLGYNEQFF. CDR3 coding DNA: TGCAGCGCTGACGAGGGACAGGGACTCGGGTACAATGAGCAGTTCTTC. The chain links TRBV29-1 to TRBJ2-1; 9 positions match TRBD1. Germline values: CDR1 SQVTM, CDR2 ANQGSEA. V dropped 7 bases and J dropped 4; count of bases not matched to a gene: 14. There are 16 residues in the CDR3.